This record looks at one TCR beta chain sequence and its context. Its specificity is unknown. The entry originates in a study of shared clonotypes between healthy human individuals. Overall study findings and caveats: The four-donor shared clonotypes exceeded non-shared clonotypes in generation probability, with non-shared ones scoring lower.

CD4+ cells yielded CD45RA+ naive and CD45RA-negative memory subsets. Profiling relied on immunoSEQ multiplex PCR, and the TCRdb table lists in-frame clones only, not all of them. The repertoire includes approximately 2.4 million clones, nearly 97% of them detected once, and less than 0.15% sits in the top ten. CDR1 is MNHEY and CDR2 is SMNVEV in the germline V gene (reference sequence). This CDR3 is built from 14 residues. V was clipped by 2 bases and J by 1 base, with 8 bases between them. The receptor comes from a man in his late teens or twenties in good health. This chain uses TRBV27 with TRBJ1-1; D is unresolved. The material sequenced was naive CD4+ T cells sorted from blood. As to subset: CD45RA+ positively selected. The CDR3 sequence is CASSLVVTNTEAFF. The CDR3 DNA is TGTGCCAGCAGTTTAGTGGTCACGAACACTGAAGCTTTCTTT.